This T cell receptor (beta chain) emerged from a study of beta chain features in type 1 diabetes. Germline loops: CDR1 SEHNR, CDR2 FQNEAQ (reference sequence). The CDR3 has 16 amino acids. V dropped 1 base and J dropped 0; count of bases not matched to a gene: 5. All of the isolated RNA was reverse transcribed, so expressed TCRB transcripts were sequenced. The method was immunoSEQ multiplex PCR; TCRdb's version includes in-frame clones alone and lacks a portion of them. Here the sample spans about 900,000 clones, roughly 17% being singletons. Study-level results: Any PCR bias toward short templates would affect both groups alike. Since sequencing was performed on cDNA, cells with high TCR expression could be over-represented.

In regard to this clone: As yet, its antigen is unknown.

Sorting based on CD45RO/CCR7/CD25/CD127/CD95/CD27 separated CD4+ naive, central memory, regulatory and stem cell-like memory cells. Sequencing used naive CD4+ T cells from blood. The rearrangement uses TRBV7-9 and TRBJ1-1; 7 positions match TRBD1. This sequence originates from a woman in her late teens or twenties in good health. CDR3 bases: TGTGCCAGCAGCTTAGGAATTGGGACAGTGAACACTGAAGCTTTCTTT. This gives the protein CASSLGIGTVNTEAFF.